A selection of T cell receptor beta chains follows, all from one sample in a study of CD8 T cells in ankylosing spondylitis. TCRdb used MiXCR to reprocess the 5' RACE reads, holding one entry per CDR3 protein. Found here are around 770,000 distinct CDR3 sequences, about 20% of them singletons; the top ten hold about a fifth. Sample: blood, either unsorted or a sorted T cell fraction (not recorded which). These receptors all come from a male donor with ankylosing spondylitis. The CDR3 runs from the conserved cysteine through the conserved F or W. Each record gives: CDR3 length, J gene, V gene, clone size, D gene, CDR3 protein, CDR3 DNA. D genes are given only for firm matches. Not all rows give a size; the values are once, few, many and, for expanded clones, a class.

>16|TRBJ2-3|TRBV7-2|many|TRBD1
CASSLFGQGGTDTQYF
TGTGCCAGCAGCTTATTCGGACAGGGTGGCACAGATACGCAGTATTTT
>15|TRBJ2-3|TRBV7-3|few|TRBD2
CASSLLAGMGDTQYF
TGTGCCAGCAGCCTACTAGCGGGGATGGGAGATACGCAGTATTTT
>14|TRBJ2-3|TRBV20-1|many|TRBD2
CSAQVPSGSYTQYF
TGCAGTGCCCAGGTGCCTAGCGGGAGTTATACGCAGTATTTT
>16|TRBJ1-1|TRBV5-1|-|-
CASSSLSGGRNTEAFF
TGCGCCAGCAGCTCCCTAAGTGGGGGGAGGAACACTGAAGCTTTCTTT
>14|TRBJ2-3|TRBV29-1|few|TRBD2
CSVRAGEGTDTQYF
TGCAGCGTTCGTGCGGGAGAAGGAACAGATACGCAGTATTTT
>13|TRBJ1-1|TRBV5-1|-|-
CASSFGQFTEAFF
TGCGCCAGCAGCTTCGGACAGTTCACTGAAGCTTTCTTT
>16|TRBJ1-5|TRBV7-9|few|-
CASSFGQGGGNQPQHF
TGTGCCAGCAGCTTTGGGCAGGGAGGGGGCAATCAGCCCCAGCATTTT
>14|TRBJ2-7|TRBV4-1|few|-
CASSARTSTYEQYF
TGCGCCAGCAGTGCCCGGACATCAACCTACGAGCAGTACTTC
>15|TRBJ2-1|TRBV5-1|many|TRBD1
CASSSGQGAYNEQFF
TGTGCCAGCAGCTCTGGACAGGGGGCATACAATGAGCAGTTCTTC
>15|TRBJ1-1|TRBV20-1|-|TRBD1
CSASSLTGRNTEAFF
TGCAGTGCTAGTTCCCTGACAGGGAGGAACACTGAAGCTTTCTTT
>16|TRBJ2-7|TRBV12-3/TRBV12-4|-|TRBD2
CASSTTSGRDPYEQYF
TGTGCCAGCAGTACAACCAGCGGGAGAGATCCCTACGAGCAGTACTTC
>14|TRBJ2-1|TRBV20-1|-|TRBD2
CSASQGLVRNEQFF
TGCAGTGCTTCCCAGGGACTAGTGAGGAATGAGCAGTTCTTC
>15|TRBJ2-6|TRBV12-3/TRBV12-4|few|-
CASSRQLIGANVLTF
TGTGCCAGCAGCCGACAGTTGATTGGGGCCAACGTCCTGACTTTC
>13|TRBJ2-1|TRBV12-3/TRBV12-4|once|-
CASVSLRGEEQFF
TGTGCCAGCGTCTCCCTTAGGGGGGAAGAGCAGTTCTTC
>13|TRBJ1-2|TRBV20-1|once|-
CSARDSRDYGYTF
TGCAGTGCTAGAGATAGTAGAGACTATGGCTACACCTTC
>17|TRBJ1-5|TRBV20-1|-|-
CSARDNRGGNSNQPQHF
TGCAGTGCTAGAGATAATCGCGGGGGTAATAGCAATCAGCCCCAGCATTTT
>17|TRBJ2-7|TRBV27|-|TRBD1
CASSLDGGTGFYYEQYF
TGTGCCAGCAGTTTAGATGGGGGGACAGGGTTTTACTACGAGCAGTACTTC
>15|TRBJ2-3|TRBV6-1|few|-
CASGRWGTSTDTQYF
TGTGCCAGCGGGCGGTGGGGTACTAGCACAGATACGCAGTATTTT
>16|TRBJ2-1|TRBV12-3/TRBV12-4|many|TRBD2
CASSFEVAGGYNEQFF
TGTGCCAGCAGTTTCGAGGTAGCGGGAGGTTACAATGAGCAGTTCTTC
>12|TRBJ2-7|TRBV7-9|many|-
CASSGVSYEQYF
TGTGCCAGCAGCGGCGTATCCTACGAGCAGTACTTC
>16|TRBJ2-5|TRBV12-3/TRBV12-4|-|TRBD2
CASSSLGLAEQETQYF
TGTGCCAGCAGTTCGCTGGGACTAGCGGAGCAAGAGACCCAGTACTTC
>14|TRBJ1-4|TRBV6-2/TRBV6-3|-|-
CASSYSPRNEKLFF
TGTGCCAGCAGTTACTCGCCTAGAAACGAAAAACTGTTTTTT
>17|TRBJ1-3|TRBV6-5|-|-
CASSYSLRTSSGNTIYF
TGTGCCAGCAGTTACTCGCTACGGACCAGCTCTGGAAACACCATATATTTT
>12|TRBJ1-2|TRBV12-3/TRBV12-4|many|-
CASSFGGYGYTF
TGTGCCAGCAGTTTTGGAGGCTATGGCTACACCTTC
>16|TRBJ2-1|TRBV27|few|-
CASSLAGTISYNEQFF
TGTGCCAGCAGTCTTGCCGGGACAATATCCTACAATGAGCAGTTCTTC
>14|TRBJ1-2|TRBV5-6|-|-
CASSLEQGYYGYTF
TGTGCCAGCAGCTTGGAACAGGGTTACTATGGCTACACCTTC
>13|TRBJ1-1|TRBV5-1|many|-
CASSPTVATEAFF
TGCGCCAGCAGCCCAACGGTAGCAACTGAAGCTTTCTTT
>15|TRBJ2-7|TRBV13|many|-
CASSSSPADSYEQYF
TGTGCCAGCAGCTCCTCCCCAGCGGACTCCTACGAGCAGTACTTC
>15|TRBJ1-3|TRBV20-1|-|-
CSARRRGDSGNTIYF
TGCAGTGCTCGACGACGAGGGGACTCTGGAAACACCATATATTTT
>12|TRBJ2-4|TRBV2|few|-
CASNLAKNIQYF
TGTGCCAGCAACCTAGCCAAAAACATTCAGTACTTC
>16|TRBJ2-5|TRBV7-8|few|TRBD2
CASSSPQAGGQETQYF
TGTGCCAGCAGCTCCCCACAAGCGGGGGGCCAAGAGACCCAGTACTTC
>13|TRBJ2-3|TRBV12-3/TRBV12-4|-|TRBD2
CASSRGLADPQYF
TGTGCCAGCAGTAGGGGACTAGCGGACCCGCAGTATTTT
>15|TRBJ1-1|TRBV7-9|few|-
CASSSSGPLNTEAFF
TGTGCCAGCAGCTCCTCAGGACCCTTGAACACTGAAGCTTTCTTT
>12|TRBJ2-5|TRBV29-1|-|TRBD2
CSVWTGGETQYF
TGCAGCGTTTGGACGGGAGGGGAGACCCAGTACTTC
>19|TRBJ2-3|TRBV11-2|-|-
CASSNAAPGLHFGTDTQYF
TGTGCCAGCAGCAACGCCGCGCCGGGGCTCCACTTTGGCACAGATACGCAGTATTTT
>15|TRBJ2-3|TRBV28|few|TRBD2
CASIGPAGAPDTQYF
TGTGCCAGCATTGGTCCAGCGGGAGCGCCAGATACGCAGTATTTT
>16|TRBJ1-2|TRBV7-9|few|-
CASSPRSGNNNYGYTF
TGTGCCAGCAGCCCCCGGTCGGGGAACAATAACTATGGCTACACCTTC
>15|TRBJ1-1|TRBV13|few|TRBD1
CASSLRQQGLAEAFF
TGTGCCAGCAGCTTAAGGCAACAGGGGTTGGCTGAAGCTTTCTTT
>15|TRBJ2-2|TRBV11-2|-|TRBD1
CASTTDRAVTGELFF
TGTGCCAGCACCACGGACAGGGCGGTCACCGGGGAGCTGTTTTTT
>16|TRBJ2-1|TRBV7-9|-|TRBD2
CASSLVSRIGGVEQFF
TGTGCCAGCAGCTTAGTATCCAGAATTGGGGGGGTTGAGCAGTTCTTC
>13|TRBJ1-2|TRBV20-1|many|-
CSARGQVSYGYTF
TGCAGTGCTAGAGGACAGGTATCCTATGGCTACACCTTC
>13|TRBJ2-1|TRBV19|few|-
CASSMYVGNEQFF
TGTGCCAGTAGTATGTACGTGGGGAATGAGCAGTTCTTC
>17|TRBJ1-1|TRBV13|-|TRBD1
CASSAPGTGGLETEAFF
TGTGCCAGCAGCGCCCCCGGGACAGGGGGGTTGGAGACTGAAGCTTTCTTT
>15|TRBJ2-3|TRBV3-1|few|TRBD2
CASSHPSGGTDTQYF
TGTGCCAGCAGCCACCCTAGCGGGGGTACAGATACGCAGTATTTT
>13|TRBJ2-1|TRBV20-1|few|TRBD2
CSARRGLESEQFF
TGCAGTGCTAGGAGGGGACTAGAATCTGAGCAGTTCTTC
>12|TRBJ1-2|TRBV12-3/TRBV12-4|many|-
CASSLGAGGYTF
TGTGCCAGCAGCCTTGGGGCTGGCGGCTACACCTTC
>16|TRBJ2-3|TRBV10-3|few|-
CAISARWRGRTDTQYF
TGTGCCATCAGTGCTCGATGGCGGGGTCGCACAGATACGCAGTATTTT
>13|TRBJ1-1|TRBV20-1|few|-
CSATSSLNTEAFF
TGCAGTGCTACCTCTTCCTTGAACACTGAAGCTTTCTTT
>16|TRBJ2-1|TRBV12-3/TRBV12-4|few|-
CASSLGLVQVGNEQFF
TGTGCCAGCAGTTTAGGTTTGGTGCAGGTCGGGAATGAGCAGTTCTTC
>17|TRBJ2-7|TRBV7-2|-|-
CASSLRGVGRGVYEQYF
TGTGCCAGCAGCTTACGGGGAGTAGGACGGGGAGTCTACGAGCAGTACTTC
>15|TRBJ2-5|TRBV29-1|-|-
CSAIPGGRAQETQYF
TGCAGCGCCATACCCGGGGGGCGGGCGCAAGAGACCCAGTACTTC
>15|TRBJ2-1|TRBV20-1|-|TRBD2
CSASDPSGRQYEQFF
TGCAGTGCTAGTGACCCTAGCGGGAGGCAGTATGAGCAGTTCTTC
>16|TRBJ2-5|TRBV7-9|once|TRBD1
CASNKGDRGSQETQYF
TGTGCCAGCAACAAAGGGGACAGGGGGTCTCAAGAGACCCAGTACTTC